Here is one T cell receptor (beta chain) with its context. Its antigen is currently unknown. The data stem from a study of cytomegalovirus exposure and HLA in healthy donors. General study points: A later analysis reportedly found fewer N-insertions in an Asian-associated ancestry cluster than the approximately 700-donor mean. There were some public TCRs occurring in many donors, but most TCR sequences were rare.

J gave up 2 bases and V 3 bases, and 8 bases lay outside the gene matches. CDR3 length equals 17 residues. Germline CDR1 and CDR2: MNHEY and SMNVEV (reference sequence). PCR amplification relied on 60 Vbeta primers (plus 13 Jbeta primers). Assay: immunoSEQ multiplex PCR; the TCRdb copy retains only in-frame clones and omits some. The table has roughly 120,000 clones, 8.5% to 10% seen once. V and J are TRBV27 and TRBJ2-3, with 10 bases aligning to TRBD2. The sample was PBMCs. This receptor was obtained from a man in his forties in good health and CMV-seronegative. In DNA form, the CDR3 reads TGTGCCAGCAGTTTCCTTAGCGGGGGGCCGTCCACAGATACGCAGTATTTT. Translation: CASSFLSGGPSTDTQYF.